The 25 T cell receptor beta chains in this list originate from one sample, sequenced in a study of regulatory T cells in long-lasting Graves disease (dated by TCRdb to the early 2020s). The library was prepared using multiplex PCR. Sequencing took place on an Illumina HiSeq 4000. TCR beta libraries were built with iRepertoire HTBI primers and Arm-PCR amplification of CDR3 regions. In-frame beta chains were kept once TCRdb had trimmed the public reads at Q25 with fastp and called clones with MiXCR. Each CDR3 protein gets just one entry, which takes the most common genes and DNA from the rows behind it. The sample has roughly 380,000 distinct CDR3 sequences on record, about a sixth of them singletons. 20% to 25% of the sample is held by the ten biggest clonotypes. Explained via the paper, the time point label denotes: newly diagnosed GD, antithyroid drugs for less than 3 months. For both TCR sequencing and RNA sequencing, RNA was extracted from PBMCs in TRIzol.

Source: peripheral blood mononuclear cells (PBMCs), taken at new diagnosis, from a patient treated with antithyroid drugs. Receptors originate from a female donor with Graves disease.

The sample holds many counts of this clonotype. This chain joins TRBV7-9 and TRBJ2-1; TRBD2 agrees at 8 bases. V was clipped by 5 bases and J by 10 bases; unmatched bases: 4. This CDR3 region has 12 residues. Germline loops: CDR1 SEHNR, CDR2 FQNEAQ (reference sequence). DNA of the CDR3: TGTGCCAGCAGCCACCCGGGGGGGGAGCAGTTCTTC. Protein: CASSHPGGEQFF.

There are many counts of this clonotype. The chain carries TRBV12-3 or TRBV12-4 and TRBJ1-1; unclear D gene. The germline V and J ends were trimmed by 5 bases and 0 bases, with 7 bases remaining between them. The CDR3 sequence is 13 residues long. CDR3 sequence reads: CASSPQMNTEAFF. CDR3 in DNA: TGTGCCAGCAGTCCACAGATGAACACTGAAGCTTTCTTT.

With regard to this clonotype: One base away lies a much larger clone, so this may be a sequencing read error. V and J are TRBV29-1 and TRBJ2-1; TRBD2 matches 7 bases. The closer fit of TRBJ2-7 to the DNA end suggests the J call may be wrong. The germline V gene has CDR1 SQVTM and CDR2 ANQGSEA. There are 13 residues in the CDR3. This chain's CDR3 is CSVEGTRAGEQYF. Written as DNA, the CDR3 is TGCAGCGTTGAAGGGACTAGGGCCGGGGAGCAGTACTTC.

This clonotype was seen a few times. V gene TRBV7-2 combines with J gene TRBJ1-2; 9 bases are a match to TRBD1. CDR3 length: 18 amino acids. Germline CDR1 and CDR2: SGHTA and FQGNSA. The V segment lost 3 bases and the J segment 0 bases; nucleotides outside the gene matches: 11. As DNA, the CDR3 is TGTGCCAGCAGCTTTAGTCCGACAGGGGGGTTAGCTAACTATGGCTACACCTTC. Translating gives CASSFSPTGGLANYGYTF.

This clonotype has ten or more counts. The CDR3 DNA reads TGTGCCAGCAGTTCTAGCGGGAGGGCCCGGAACAATGAGCAGTTCTTC. Translated: CASSSSGRARNNEQFF. The rearrangement joins TRBV12-3 or TRBV12-4 to TRBJ2-1, with TRBD2 matching over 12 bases. The CDR3 length is 16 residues. V lost 4 bases and J lost 5; bases outside the gene matches: 6.

The rearrangement uses TRBV28 and TRBJ2-5, with TRBD1 matching 7 bases. The J segment lost 4 bases and the V segment lost 4 bases, leaving 9 bases of the junction unmatched. The length of the CDR3 is 15 residues. Germline V gene data show CDR1 as MDHEN and CDR2 as SYDVKM. Written as DNA, the CDR3 is TGTGCCAGCAGTTCCGGACAGGCCGCGGGAGAGACCCAGTACTTC. Encoded protein: CASSSGQAAGETQYF.

This clonotype showed up many times. At one boundary the junction diverges from the germline segment, which might be a read error. The chain recombines TRBV28 with TRBJ2-7; D may be TRBD1 (6 bases). The CDR3 has 11 residues. Germline assignment: CDR1 MDHEN and CDR2 SYDVKM. For the CDR3, the DNA is TGTGCCAGCAGTTCGGACAGCTTGCTTGTCTTC. The encoded protein is CASSSDSLLVF.

This clonotype was seen repeatedly, ten times or more. The V call is TRBV2, the J call TRBJ1-4; 10 bases match TRBD1. This CDR3 has 16 amino acids. The junction had 14 bases not matched to a gene; V was cut back by 6 bases and J by 10 bases. Germline assignment: CDR1 SNHLY and CDR2 FYNNEI. The CDR3 DNA reads as TGTGCCAGCAGCAGAGTTTCAGGGACAGGGGACGGAAAACTGTTTTTT. Its protein product is CASSRVSGTGDGKLFF.

This clonotype was picked up many times. CDR3 region: CASRLAVGAYEQYF. The CDR3 DNA reads TGTGCCAGCAGACTAGCGGTAGGGGCCTACGAGCAGTACTTC. The chain joins TRBV27 to TRBJ2-7, with TRBD2 matching 8 bases. Germline V gives CDR1 MNHEY, CDR2 SMNVEV (reference sequence). There are 14 residues in the CDR3. V dropped 6 bases and J dropped 2; count of bases not matched to a gene: 6.

This clonotype was observed at least ten times. The genes are TRBV10-3 and TRBJ2-5; 13 nucleotides line up with TRBD2. The germline V gene has CDR1 ENHRY and CDR2 SYGVKD. This CDR3 region has 14 residues. The V gene end was trimmed by 4 bases and the J gene end by 5 bases; junction bases not matched to a gene: 1. The CDR3 protein is CAISGTSGGETQYF. CDR3 bases: TGTGCCATCAGTGGGACTAGCGGGGGCGAGACCCAGTACTTC.

The sample holds a few counts of this clonotype. CDR3 DNA sequence: TGTGCCAGCAGCTCACCCCGACTAGCGGGGACAAGCACAGATACGCAGTATTTT. It is translated as CASSSPRLAGTSTDTQYF. The chain uses TRBV7-9 and TRBJ2-3, with 11 bases that match TRBD2. After removal of 4 bases from V and 0 bases from J, the junction contained 9 bases not matched to a gene. Looked up from germline, CDR1 is SEHNR and CDR2 is FQNEAQ (reference sequence). The CDR3 is 18 amino acids.

This clonotype was detected only a few times. A junction end diverges from the germline sequence, so it may reflect a read error. The chain links TRBV5-6 to TRBJ2-7; TRBD2 might be the D (5 bases). The CDR3 has 14 residues. Germline CDR1 and CDR2: SGHDT and YYEEEE. The CDR3 sequence: CASSLVASPYGQYF. For the CDR3, the DNA is TGTGCCAGCAGCTTGGTAGCTAGCCCCTACGGGCAGTACTTC.

At least ten counts were recorded for this clonotype. The chain joins TRBV7-9 to TRBJ2-2, with 7 bases lining up with TRBD1. Germline lookup yields CDR1 SEHNR and CDR2 FQNEAQ (reference sequence). The CDR3 runs 16 residues. V lost 5 bases, J lost 1 base, and 7 bases stayed unmatched. The CDR3 DNA reads as TGTGCCAGCAGCCCCCAGGGGGAGAAGAACACCGGGGAGCTGTTTTTT. Its protein product is CASSPQGEKNTGELFF. The full variable domain, in which reference TRBV7-9 and TRBJ2-2 provide the parts outside the CDR3, is DTGVSQNPRHKITKRGQNVTFRCDPISEHNRLYWYRQTLGQGPEFLTYFQNEAQLEKSRLLSDRFSAERPKGSFSTLEIQRTEQGDSAMYLCASSPQGEKNTGELFFGEGSRLTVL.

This clonotype was detected ten times or more. The V gene is TRBV20-1, the J gene TRBJ1-3; no firm D call. The V gene lost 3 bases and the J gene lost 4 bases, with 10 bases spanning the gap. The V gene's germline CDR1 is DFQATT and CDR2 SNEGSKA (reference sequence). This CDR3 spans 13 amino acids. The DNA of the CDR3 is TGCAGTGCTAGGTTCGGTGGGGGAAACACCATATATTTT. Translating it yields CSARFGGGNTIYF.

This clonotype was detected many times. The chain has TRBV6-9 and TRBJ1-1; weak D call: TRBD1 (5 bases). This CDR3 is 16 amino acids long. Deletions cut 3 bases from V and 2 bases from J, with 16 bases between. Looked up from germline, CDR1 is MNHGY and CDR2 is SVAAGI. The CDR3 sequence: CASSYQRGSPNTEAFF. As DNA, the CDR3 is TGTGCCAGCAGTTACCAGAGGGGATCCCCCAACACTGAAGCTTTCTTT.

This clonotype was observed many times. V and J are TRBV11-2 and TRBJ1-1, with no clear D. The germline CDR1 and CDR2 sequences are SGHAT and FQNNGV. This CDR3 comprises 13 residues. Trimming shortened V by 5 bases and J by 0 bases, and 7 bases separated the two germline ends. CDR3 DNA: TGTGCCAGCAGCCAAGATCTGAACACTGAAGCTTTCTTT. It translates to CASSQDLNTEAFF. Full variable domain (outside the CDR3, taken from reference TRBV11-2 and TRBJ1-1): EAGVAQSPRYKIIEKRQSVAFWCNPISGHATLYWYQQILGQGPKLLIQFQNNGVVDDSQLPKDRFSAERLKGVDSTLKIQPAKLEDSAVYLCASSQDLNTEAFFGQGTRLTVV.

This clonotype was observed at least ten times. This chain connects TRBV5-1 to TRBJ1-1, with D tentatively TRBD1 (5 bases). The V gene lost 7 bases and the J gene lost 2 bases, with 15 bases spanning the gap. CDR1 is SGHRS, CDR2 YFSETQ, per germline. The length of the CDR3 is 14 residues. The CDR3 here is CASRRQTSNTEAFF. In DNA, the CDR3 is TGCGCCAGCCGGAGACAGACCTCTAACACTGAAGCTTTCTTT. The whole variable domain, filled in from reference TRBV5-1 and TRBJ1-1, reads KAGVTQTPRYLIKTRGQQVTLSCSPISGHRSVSWYQQTPGQGLQFLFEYFSETQRNKGNFPGRFSGRQFSNSRSEMNVSTLELGDSALYLCASRRQTSNTEAFFGQGTRLTVV.

This clonotype was observed many times. This rearrangement joins TRBV5-4 to TRBJ2-5; the match to TRBD2 covers 8 bases. CDR3 length equals 14 residues. The germline CDR1 and CDR2 sequences are SGHNT and YYREEE (reference sequence). V lost 4 bases to trimming and J lost 1 base; unmatched junction nucleotides: 3. CDR3 residues: CASSLGLAQETQYF. In nucleotides, the CDR3 is TGTGCCAGCAGCCTAGGACTAGCCCAAGAGACCCAGTACTTC.

This clonotype was found many times. This chain uses TRBV7-9 with TRBJ2-6; possibly TRBD2 for D (5 bases). Germline CDR1 reads SEHNR; CDR2 reads FQNEAQ (reference sequence). With 1 base removed from V and 7 bases from J, the gap between germline ends came to 11 bases. This CDR3 spans 15 amino acids. CDR3 coding DNA: TGTGCCAGCAGCTTAGGAAGAGGGTACGCCAACGTCCTGACTTTC. Translation: CASSLGRGYANVLTF.

This clonotype was observed a handful of times. It may be a read error: a sequence one base away is much more abundant. The chain combines TRBV6-1 with TRBJ1-1; D is perhaps TRBD1 (5 bases). V was cut by 11 bases and J by 5 bases, with 24 bases left in between. Germline values: CDR1 MNHNS, CDR2 SASEGT. The CDR3 runs to 15 residues. CDR3 sequence reads: CAGTPWGGGMTEAFF. The CDR3, as DNA: TGTGCCGGCACCCCCTGGGGGGGAGGGATGACTGAAGCTTTCTTT.

In this sample, this clonotype turned up many times. CDR3 in amino acids: CASSDPTLLWQYF. The CDR3 bases are TGTGCCAGCAGCGATCCGACCCTCCTGTGGCAGTACTTC. V and J are TRBV6-1 and TRBJ2-7; D is uncertain. Germline loops: CDR1 MNHNS, CDR2 SASEGT. Between the trimmed V and J ends, which lost 6 bases and 9 bases, there was a span of 18 bases. The CDR3 loop spans 13 amino acids.

This clonotype was seen only a few times. This chain uses TRBV4-1 with TRBJ1-1, with D perhaps matching TRBD1 (6 bases). Trimming stripped 0 bases from V and 7 bases from J, with 15 bases between. The germline gives CDR1 MGHRA, CDR2 YSYEKL. The CDR3 is 15 residues long. This chain's CDR3 is CASSQDGIGQFEAFF. CDR3 nucleotide sequence: TGCGCCAGCAGCCAAGATGGGATAGGACAGTTTGAAGCTTTCTTT.

V usage is TRBV3-1 and J usage is TRBJ2-7, with a weak D call TRBD2 (5 bases). There are 16 residues in the CDR3. V was clipped by 1 base and J by 2 bases, with 15 bases between them. Germline V gene lookup returns CDR1 LGHDT and CDR2 YNNKEL (reference sequence). Here the CDR3 DNA reads TGTGCCAGCAGCCAAGTTGGACGGGGAAGGGCCTACGAGCAGTACTTC. Translated, it gives CASSQVGRGRAYEQYF.

This chain connects TRBV28 to TRBJ2-1, with D perhaps assigned TRBD1 or TRBD2 (6 bases each). Trimming cost V 4 bases and J 2 bases, with 15 bases left between them. The CDR3 has 16 residues. Germline V gene data show CDR1 as MDHEN and CDR2 as SYDVKM. CDR3 coding DNA: TGTGCCAGCAGTTCCTGGGGGGCCCTGCCCTACAATGAGCAGTTCTTC. As protein: CASSSWGALPYNEQFF.

This clonotype was counted ten times or more. The chain employs TRBV29-1 and TRBJ1-1; D perhaps matches TRBD1 (6 bases). This CDR3 has 13 amino acids. The germline V and J ends were trimmed by 7 bases and 5 bases, with 17 bases remaining between them. CDR1 and CDR2 (germline): SQVTM, ANQGSEA. CDR3 DNA: TGCAGCGCCGAGAGGGGGAGTGGGACTGAAGCTTTCTTT. Residues: CSAERGSGTEAFF.